The rows below give T cell receptor beta chains drawn from one sample of a study of blood T cell repertoires in COVID-19. Using immunoSEQ multiplex PCR, the repertoire was profiled, and TCRdb retains in-frame clones only, with some absent. The data show just over 95,000 clones, just over 90% seen once. Material for sequencing was peripheral blood. The receptors were sampled from a man aged 50-60 years with acute or convalescent COVID-19. The CDR3 runs from the conserved cysteine through the conserved F or W. The order of the fields is clone size, V gene, J gene, D gene, CDR3 DNA, CDR3 protein. The D gene is left open where the match is weak. Rows give clone size only sometimes, using once, few, many, or a class for an expanded clone.

few	TRBV5-1	TRBJ1-4	TRBD1	TGCGCCAGCAGCCAAAGGACAGGGGGGGAAAAACTGTTTTTT	CASSQRTGGEKLFF
-	TRBV23-1	TRBJ1-4	TRBD1	TGCGCCAGCAGTCAAAACAGGGGCGGCGAAAAACTGTTTTTT	CASSQNRGGEKLFF
-	TRBV27	TRBJ2-1	-	TGTGCCAGCAGTCCCTCACAAGGGGTTTCCTACAATGAGCAGTTCTTC	CASSPSQGVSYNEQFF
-	TRBV18	TRBJ2-7	-	TGTGCCAGCTCAACTCGACAGGTTAGCTACGAGCAGTACTTC	CASSTRQVSYEQYF
-	TRBV21-1	TRBJ1-1	-	TGTGCCAGCGGAACACGACAGGGCCTTAGGAACACTGAAGCTTTCTTT	CASGTRQGLRNTEAFF
-	TRBV6-5	TRBJ1-3	-	TGTGCCAGCAGTTACTCGGGGCTTTCAGGAAACACCATATATTTT	CASSYSGLSGNTIYF
-	TRBV6-4	TRBJ1-1	-	TGTGCCAGCAGTGGATCGACAGGTGGGACTGAAGCTTTCTTT	CASSGSTGGTEAFF
-	TRBV12-5	TRBJ2-2	TRBD1	TGTGCTAGTGGCACAGTAAGAGACGGCGGACAGGGAAACACCGGGGAGCTGTTTTTT	CASGTVRDGGQGNTGELFF
-	TRBV18	TRBJ1-1	-	TGTGCCAGCTCACCTTGGGGGGGGAACACTGAAGCTTTCTTT	CASSPWGGNTEAFF
-	TRBV10-1	TRBJ2-7	-	TGCGCCAGCAGTGAGAAGTTGGGCGGGTTAGACTACGAGCAGTACTTC	CASSEKLGGLDYEQYF
-	TRBV9	TRBJ2-2	-	TGTGCCAGCAGCGTAGCAGGGACCGGGGAGCTGTTTTTT	CASSVAGTGELFF
-	TRBV12-3/TRBV12-4	TRBJ1-6	-	TGTGCCAGCAGCTACAGGGAAAATTCACCCCTCCACTTT	CASSYRENSPLHF
-	TRBV4-2	TRBJ2-2	-	TGTGCCAGCAGCCAACGGACCGACTACCGCTGGGAGCTGTTTTTT	CASSQRTDYRWELFF
-	TRBV5-1	TRBJ2-3	TRBD2	TGCGCCAGCAGCTTCGCGCTGCGGGGGACAGATACGCAGTATTTT	CASSFALRGTDTQYF
-	TRBV7-2	TRBJ1-6	TRBD1	TGTGCCAGCAGCTTAGAGACAGGGGTAGGCTATTCACCCCTCCACTTT	CASSLETGVGYSPLHF
-	TRBV11-3	TRBJ1-5	-	TGTGCCAGCAGCTTACTTTGGGCCGCGTATAGCAATCAGCCCCAGCATTTT	CASSLLWAAYSNQPQHF
-	TRBV5-4	TRBJ2-7	-	TGTGCCAGCAGCTTGGCTACAGGGTTCTACGAGCAGTACTTC	CASSLATGFYEQYF
-	TRBV5-1	TRBJ2-1	TRBD2	TGCGCCAGCAGCCCCGAGCCTACTAGCGGGAGGAACCCCTCCTACAATGAGCAGTTCTTC	CASSPEPTSGRNPSYNEQFF
-	TRBV30	TRBJ2-2	-	TGTGCCTGGAGTGTAACCGTGGGCAGGTGGAACACCGGGGAGCTGTTTTTT	CAWSVTVGRWNTGELFF
-	TRBV9	TRBJ2-5	-	TGTGCCAGCAGCGTAGTGGCTAGCCAAGGGCGGGAGACCCAGTACTTC	CASSVVASQGRETQYF
few	TRBV6-6	TRBJ2-5	-	TGTGCCAGCAGTACTACGGGGGAGACCCAGTACTTC	CASSTTGETQYF
-	TRBV5-5	TRBJ2-2	TRBD2	TGTGCCAGCAGCTGGACTTTGGGGGGGGCCGGGGAGCTGTTTTTT	CASSWTLGGAGELFF
-	TRBV19	TRBJ1-3	TRBD1	TGTGCCAGTAGTGGTTGGGACAGGCCCTCCGGAAACACCATATATTTT	CASSGWDRPSGNTIYF
-	TRBV12-5	TRBJ1-2	TRBD1	TGTGCTAGTGGTTTCCAGCCCAGGGGGTACTATGGCTACACCTTC	CASGFQPRGYYGYTF
once	TRBV5-3	TRBJ2-7	TRBD1	TGTGCCAGAAGCCCCAGGGACAGGGGTGTGTACGAGCAGTACTTC	CARSPRDRGVYEQYF
-	TRBV4-3	TRBJ2-2	-	TGCGCCAGCAGCCATCCGGGCCCCAGGGACGGGGAGCTGTTTTTT	CASSHPGPRDGELFF
-	TRBV30	TRBJ2-7	TRBD1	TGTGCCTGGAGCCGGGACAGGGGGAACTACGAGCAGTACTTC	CAWSRDRGNYEQYF
medium-sized	TRBV7-2	TRBJ1-2	TRBD1	TGTGCCAGCAGTATACAGGGGGCAAGTGATTATGGCTACACCTTC	CASSIQGASDYGYTF
-	TRBV24-1	TRBJ1-2	-	TGTGCCACCAGTGACCAGGGGTTTGGCTACACCTTC	CATSDQGFGYTF
-	TRBV6-5	TRBJ2-3	-	TGTGCCAGCCTCCCCGGGTCCAGCGCAGATACGCAGTATTTT	CASLPGSSADTQYF
-	TRBV30	TRBJ1-5	TRBD1	TGTGCCTGGAGTGTACCTTGGGGACAGGGGGCTCCGGATCAGCCCCAGCATTTT	CAWSVPWGQGAPDQPQHF
-	TRBV6-6	TRBJ1-1	-	TGTGCCAGCATTACCAAGATAGGACACCCGAACACTGAAGCTTTCTTT	CASITKIGHPNTEAFF
-	TRBV18	TRBJ2-1	-	TGTGCCAGCTCACCCTCAAGCGGTTCTATGAATGAGCAGTTCTTC	CASSPSSGSMNEQFF
once	TRBV6-5	TRBJ2-7	-	TGTGCCAGCAGCACCCCCACTCGCTCGACCTACGAGCAGTACTTC	CASSTPTRSTYEQYF
-	TRBV19	TRBJ1-6	TRBD1	TGTGCCAGTACCCTCCGGACAGGGATGTACGTTTCACCCCTCCACTTT	CASTLRTGMYVSPLHF
-	TRBV6-4	TRBJ1-1	-	TGTGCCAGCAGTGTTAATCGGGGGATGACTGAAGCTTTCTTT	CASSVNRGMTEAFF
-	TRBV4-1	TRBJ2-5	TRBD2	TGCGCCAGCAGCCAAGAAAAATCGAGACTAGCGGCCGATTACCAAGAGACCCAGTACTTC	CASSQEKSRLAADYQETQYF
few	TRBV3-1/TRBV3-2	TRBJ2-7	TRBD2	TGTGCCAGCAGCCCGGGACTAGCGGCAAACTACGAGCAGTACTTC	CASSPGLAANYEQYF
-	TRBV24-1	TRBJ2-3	-	TGTGCCACCAGTCTAATCCGGGGGGCAGGGGATGTTTTGGGCACAGATACGCAGTATTTT	CATSLIRGAGDVLGTDTQYF
-	TRBV7-2	TRBJ2-5	-	TGTGCCAGCAGCTTAGGTTTCGGCCAAGAGACCCAGTACTTC	CASSLGFGQETQYF
-	TRBV3-1/TRBV3-2	TRBJ1-6	-	TGTGCCAGCAGCCCGAGCTCCTATAATTCACCCCTCCACTTT	CASSPSSYNSPLHF
-	TRBV5-1	TRBJ1-2	TRBD1	TGCGCCAGCAGCCTCGGACAGGGGACTAACTATGGCTACACCTTC	CASSLGQGTNYGYTF
-	TRBV10-1	TRBJ1-2	-	TGCGCCAGCAGCTATCAAAAAGACAGCCTTAACTATGGCTACACCTTC	CASSYQKDSLNYGYTF
-	TRBV5-5	TRBJ1-4	-	TGTGCCAGCAGCCTTGGTGGGGGAGGCGAAAAACTGTTTTTT	CASSLGGGGEKLFF
-	TRBV10-3	TRBJ2-1	TRBD1	TGTGCCATCAATCCAGGGGGCTCCTACAATGAGCAGTTCTTC	CAINPGGSYNEQFF
-	TRBV5-1	TRBJ2-7	-	TGCGCCAGCAGCGCGGACTCCTACGAGCAGTACTTC	CASSADSYEQYF
-	TRBV2	TRBJ2-3	-	TGTGCCAGCAGTGAGGGGCAGTCGAACACAGATACGCAGTATTTT	CASSEGQSNTDTQYF
-	TRBV24-1	TRBJ2-1	TRBD2	TGTGCCATCCGGGAGGGGCAACACAATGAGCAGTTCTTC	CAIREGQHNEQFF
-	TRBV7-2	TRBJ2-7	TRBD2	TGTGCCAGCAGCTCCCGACTTAGCGGGGAGAGCTCCTACGAGCAGTACTTC	CASSSRLSGESSYEQYF
-	TRBV6-5	TRBJ1-6	-	TGTGCCAGCAGTTACGGGAGGGTCGGGTCACCCCTCCACTTT	CASSYGRVGSPLHF